What follows are 10 T cell receptor beta chains derived from one specimen sequenced in a study of regulatory T cells in long-lasting Graves disease. Investigators prepared the TCR beta libraries by applying iRepertoire HTBI primers and Arm-PCR of CDR3 regions. TCRdb passed the multiplex PCR reads through MiXCR, listing each CDR3 protein once. In the table there are hundreds of thousands of distinct CDR3 sequences, around 16% of which are singletons. Indicated time point: newly diagnosed GD, antithyroid drugs for less than 3 months. RNA extracted from PBMCs served as the sequencing template. These data were also filed under a second study, of T cells in Graves' hyperthyroidism and ophthalmopathy.

Source: peripheral blood mononuclear cells (PBMCs), taken at new diagnosis, from a patient treated with antithyroid drugs. The origin of the receptors is a man aged 18 to 30 with Graves disease.

This clonotype has only a few counts. The rearrangement uses TRBV18 and TRBJ1-2, with D uncertain. Between the trimmed V and J ends, which lost 5 bases and 5 bases, there was a span of 9 bases. CDR3 length equals 12 residues. The V gene's germline CDR1 is KGHSH and CDR2 LQKENI. CDR3 sequence reads: CASSGGLYGYTF. The CDR3 DNA follows: TGTGCCAGCTCAGGAGGGCTGTATGGCTACACCTTC. The full variable domain, in which reference TRBV18 and TRBJ1-2 provide the parts outside the CDR3, is NAGVMQNPRHLVRRRGQEARLRCSPMKGHSHVYWYRQLPEEGLKFMVYLQKENIIDESGMPKERFSAEFPKEGPSILRIQQVVRGDSAAYFCASSGGLYGYTFGSGTRLTVV.

This clonotype was observed at least ten times. One junction end does not reproduce the germline sequence, and a read error may be involved. This chain joins TRBV7-7 and TRBJ2-7, with D possibly matching TRBD2 (6 bases). The CDR3 loop spans 14 amino acids. The germline V gene has CDR1 SSHAT and CDR2 FNYEAQ (reference sequence). This chain's CDR3 is CASSLAVGDYEQYF. The DNA for the CDR3 is TGTGCTAGCAGCTTAGCGGTAGGGGACTACGAGCAGTACTTC. Drawing the rest from reference TRBV7-7 and TRBJ2-7, the complete variable domain is GAGVSQSPRYKVTKRGQDVTLRCDPISSHATLYWYQQALGQGPEFLTYFNYEAQPDKSGLPSDRFSAERPEGSISTLTIQRTEQRDSAMYRCASSLAVGDYEQYFGPGTRLTVT.

At least ten counts were recorded for this clonotype. The V call is TRBV20-1, the J call TRBJ2-3; 12 nucleotides match TRBD2. Germline CDR1 DFQATT, CDR2 SNEGSKA (reference sequence). The length of the CDR3 is 15 residues. V lost 5 bases to trimming and J lost 4 bases; unmatched junction nucleotides: 7. CDR3: CSAATSGRNPDTQYF. Written as DNA, the CDR3 is TGCAGTGCTGCCACTAGCGGGAGGAACCCAGATACGCAGTATTTT.

The CDR3 protein is CSARDSEGSNEKLFF. DNA of the CDR3: TGCAGTGCTCGGGACAGCGAGGGGTCTAATGAAAAACTGTTTTTT. This sequence joins TRBV20-1 and TRBJ1-4; 7 nucleotides agree with TRBD1. J was trimmed by 3 bases and V by 5 bases; bases with no gene match: 9. This CDR3 contains 15 residues. The germline V gene encodes CDR1 DFQATT and CDR2 SNEGSKA (reference sequence).

This clonotype was seen at least ten times. V gene TRBV12-3 or TRBV12-4 combines with J gene TRBJ1-5; D not resolved. There are 15 residues in the CDR3. V was pared by 3 bases and J by 5 bases, with 14 bases between. The CDR3 DNA sequence: TGTGCCAGCAGTTTGGCTCCCAGGCTAGATCAGCCCCAGCATTTT. The encoded protein is CASSLAPRLDQPQHF.

This clonotype occurred many times. The V and J genes are TRBV7-9 and TRBJ1-2; D possibly corresponds to TRBD1 (6 bases). There are 13 residues in the CDR3. CDR1 SEHNR and CDR2 FQNEAQ come from the germline V gene (reference sequence). Trimming removed 6 bases at V and 4 bases at J, with 12 bases between. CDR3 DNA sequence: TGTGCCAGCAGTCCCACGGGGGCCTATGGCTACACCTTC. It yields the protein CASSPTGAYGYTF.

Notes on this clonotype: A much larger clone is a single base away; this may be a read error. The gene calls are TRBV3-1 and TRBJ1-1; no clear D. CDR1 is LGHDT and CDR2 is YNNKEL in the germline V gene (reference sequence). This CDR3 region has 15 residues. The V and J ends lost 3 bases and 0 bases respectively, with 11 bases between them. The CDR3 protein is CASSHVGLMNTEAFF. Here the CDR3 DNA reads TGTGCCAGCAGCCATGTCGGACTTATGAACACTGAAGCTTTCTTT.

This clonotype was found many times. The rearrangement uses TRBV3-1 and TRBJ2-7; a possible D gene is TRBD2 (6 bases). Trimming stripped 4 bases from V and 3 bases from J, with 10 bases between. CDR3 length: 13 amino acids. CDR1 is LGHDT and CDR2 is YNNKEL in the germline V gene (reference sequence). The CDR3 bases are TGTGCCAGCAGCCCGGAGGGGCACTACGAGCAGTACTTC. Its translation: CASSPEGHYEQYF.

This clonotype was seen ten or more times. The V and J genes are TRBV5-8 and TRBJ1-1; perhaps TRBD1 as D (6 bases). V was shortened by 4 bases and J by 11 bases, with 21 bases between the two germline ends. This CDR3 contains 14 residues. The germline V gene encodes CDR1 SGHTS and CDR2 YDEGEE. CDR3 DNA: TGTGCCAGCAGCACGTGGGACACCCCGGAGGGTGCTTTCTTT. It is translated as CASSTWDTPEGAFF.

The rearrangement links TRBV7-2 to TRBJ1-6; no reliable D call. This CDR3 has 14 residues. Trimming removed 5 bases from V and 8 bases from J, with 13 bases in between. Germline V gene data show CDR1 as SGHTA and CDR2 as FQGNSA. Here the CDR3 DNA reads TGTGCCAGCAGCGTACGCTGGAGGGATTCACCCCTCCACTTT. This translates into CASSVRWRDSPLHF.